Shown below are 19 T cell receptor beta chains from a single sample sequenced in a study of tumor-infiltrating lymphocytes in primary liver carcinoma. Production of TCR beta cDNA used around 0.45 ug total RNA together with a constant-region primer. TCR beta libraries came from three nested multiplex PCR rounds using slightly modified ARM-PCR. Two initial PCR rounds of 10 to 11 cycles each paired TRBV1-TRBV30 forward primers with a C-beta reverse primer. TCRdb fed the multiplex PCR reads into MiXCR, producing one record per CDR3 protein. Of more than 90,000 distinct CDR3 sequences listed, around 71% were seen once; the top ten hold 9.5% to 15%. Starting material for RNA and DNA co-extraction consisted of about 17-31 mg of unsorted bulk tissue. Sequencing used liver tumor tissue from sampling region 2. Stated subset: tumor region T2, inferior pole. These receptor sequences come from a woman aged 60-75 years with primary liver carcinoma and hepatitis B virus infection.

Comments on this clonotype: Because the CDR3's place on the DNA is in doubt, the DNA is left out and the CDR3 is given as listed by TCRdb. This chain connects TRBV9 to TRBJ2-7; TRBD1 is the table's D call and was not checked against the DNA. The CDR3 numbers 14 amino acids, ends counted. The germline gives CDR1 SGDLS, CDR2 YYNGEE. CDR3 residues: CASSVGLGAKERYF.

As regards this clonotype: This likely comes from a read error, as the CDR3 has no conserved phenylalanine or tryptophan at its end. It is unclear where the CDR3 begins or ends on the DNA, so no DNA is shown, and the CDR3 is as TCRdb lists it. The chain links TRBV11-3 to TRBJ2-1; the table's D call, TRBD2, has no DNA check behind it. Looked up from germline, CDR1 is SGHNT and CDR2 is YENEEA. The CDR3 sequence runs 15 residues, both termini included. CDR3 region: CASSLETSGSLEQSL.

This clonotype was seen ten or more times. The chain carries TRBV4-2 and TRBJ1-1, with no clear D. CDR3 length: 14 residues. Germline V CDR1 and CDR2: LGHNA, YNFKEQ. V was trimmed by 6 bases and J by 6 bases, leaving 17 bases between them. The CDR3 DNA reads TGTGCCAGCAGTTACGAGGGCGGGTTCGCTGAAGCTTTCTTT. Protein sequence: CASSYEGGFAEAFF.

This clonotype was seen just once. One end of the junction fails to match germline, which may point to a read error. The chain has TRBV7-8 and TRBJ1-2; D is perhaps TRBD1 (5 bases). This CDR3 is 13 amino acids long. Germline V gene sequence: CDR1 SGHVS, CDR2 FQNEAQ. CDR3 nucleotide sequence: TGTCCCAGGAGCTTATTGGGGGAGGATGGCTACACCTTC. Encoded protein: CPRSLLGEDGYTF.

This clonotype is classed as medium-sized. V gene TRBV11-2 combines with J gene TRBJ2-1; D remains unclear. The CDR3 spans 13 residues. V shed 1 base and J shed 6 bases, with 7 bases lying between them. Germline V gene data show CDR1 as SGHAT and CDR2 as FQNNGV. The CDR3 nucleotides read TGTGCCAGCAGCTTAGGGACCATCAATGAGCAGTTCTTC. Encoded protein: CASSLGTINEQFF. Full variable domain (remainder filled in from reference TRBV11-2 and TRBJ2-1): EAGVAQSPRYKIIEKRQSVAFWCNPISGHATLYWYQQILGQGPKLLIQFQNNGVVDDSQLPKDRFSAERLKGVDSTLKIQPAKLEDSAVYLCASSLGTINEQFFGPGTRLTVL.

Note on this clonotype: Given a much more abundant clone one base away, this may be a read error. The chain has TRBV7-8 and TRBJ2-3; D may match TRBD1 or TRBD2 (5 bases each). CDR1 SGHVS and CDR2 FQNEAQ come from the germline V gene. The CDR3 covers 17 residues. CDR3 DNA: TGTGCCAGCAGCTTTGCGCTACTAGGGGCTACAGTGCGTACGCGGTATTTT. It encodes CASSFALLGATVRTRYF. Looking up the rest from reference TRBV7-8 and TRBJ2-3 gives the full variable domain: GAGVSQSPRYKVAKRGQDVALRCDPISGHVSLFWYQQALGQGPEFLTYFQNEAQLDKSGLPSDRFFAERPEGSVSTLKIQRTQQEDSAVYLCASSFALLGATVRTRYFGPGTRLTVL.

Comments on this clonotype: The CDR3 does not end in the conserved phenylalanine or tryptophan, so this is likely a read error. The chain carries TRBV12-3 or TRBV12-4 and TRBJ1-5; D is possibly TRBD1 (6 bases). The CDR3 is 15 residues long. The CDR3 nucleotides read TGTGCCAGCAGTCCGACAGGCAATAGCAATCAGCCACAGCATTAT. It yields the protein CASSPTGNSNQPQHY.

This sequence joins TRBV29-1 and TRBJ2-3, with D hard to call. Between the trimmed V and J ends, which lost 2 bases and 5 bases, there was a span of 5 bases. In germline, CDR1 is SQVTM, CDR2 ANQGSEA. The CDR3 spans 11 residues. CDR3 in DNA: TGCAGCGTTGAATGTAGAGATACGCAGTATTTT. This sequence encodes CSVECRDTQYF.

This clonotype was recorded many times. V is TRBV12-3 or TRBV12-4 and J is TRBJ2-2, with TRBD2 identical over 7 bases. The CDR3 length is 15 residues. With 5 bases clipped from V and 7 bases from J, the junction kept 10 bases outside the gene matches. CDR3 bases: TGTGCCAGCAGTCCCCCCCGGGGGGAAAACGGGGAGCTGTTTTTT. It yields the protein CASSPPRGENGELFF.

As to this clonotype: One end of the junction varies from germline; a read error may be responsible. V and J are TRBV6-1 and TRBJ2-5; D might be TRBD1 (5 bases). The length of the CDR3 is 15 residues. Germline CDR1 reads MNHNS; CDR2 reads SASEGT. CDR3 DNA sequence: TGTGCCAGCAGTTTAAATCCTGACAGCCAAGTGACCCAGTACTTC. It yields the protein CASSLNPDSQVTQYF.

The count of this clonotype is one. An end of the junction does not agree with germline; a read error may underlie this. This chain joins TRBV11-2 and TRBJ1-4, with TRBD1 identical over 8 bases. Germline CDR1 is SGHAT and CDR2 is FQNNGV. The CDR3 sequence is 15 residues long. This CDR3 is CASSLADRVCEKLPF. DNA for the CDR3: TGTGCCAGCAGCCTCGCGGACAGGGTATGTGAAAAACTGCCTTTT.

This clonotype appeared a single time. It is likely a read error, because the conserved phenylalanine at the end of the CDR3 is missing. This chain links TRBV12-3 or TRBV12-4 with TRBJ2-3; D is ambiguous. The CDR3 covers 13 residues. V was shortened by 4 bases and J by 3 bases, with 8 bases between the two germline ends. The CDR3 DNA follows: TGTGCCAGCAGTTCAGATCGAACAGATACGCAGTATTCT. Its protein is CASSSDRTDTQYS.

The chain carries TRBV28 and TRBJ2-1; the D gene is possibly TRBD2 (6 bases). The CDR3 extends over 15 amino acids. V lost 0 bases and J 8 bases, leaving 14 bases between the germline ends. Looked up from germline, CDR1 is MDHEN and CDR2 is SYDVKM. The CDR3 nucleotides read TGTGCCAGCAGTTTATGGGGGACTGGGAAGGATGAGCAGTTCTTC. Translation gives CASSLWGTGKDEQFF.

Regarding this clonotype: A much larger clone lies a single base off, so this may be a read error. The V call is TRBV6-6, the J call TRBJ1-2, with D possibly TRBD1 on 5 matching bases. From germline, CDR1 is MNHNY and CDR2 SVGAGI (reference sequence). CDR3 length: 15 amino acids. V gave up 6 bases and J gave up 8 bases, with 22 bases separating them. The chain's CDR3 is CASSKRQHLVKGYTF. In DNA form, the CDR3 reads TGTGCCAGCAGCAAACGACAGCACCTTGTAAAGGGCTACACCTTC.

Notes on this clonotype: Because the CDR3 is missing its conserved closing phenylalanine or tryptophan, this is likely a read error. The chain recombines TRBV11-2 with TRBJ2-3; 11 positions agree with TRBD2. This CDR3 has 15 amino acids. Germline V CDR1 and CDR2: SGHAT, FQNNGV. The CDR3 coding sequence is TGTGTCGGCAGACATGGACTAGCGGGCCCAGATACGCAGTATTAT. Residues: CVGRHGLAGPDTQYY.

About this clonotype itself: An end of the junction differs from the germline gene, which may be a read error. The chain employs TRBV11-3 and TRBJ2-3; 7 nucleotides match TRBD1. The CDR3 sequence is 14 residues long. Germline V lookup: CDR1 SGHNT, CDR2 YENEEA. In DNA, the CDR3 is TGTGCCAGCAACTATCGGACAGGCACGGATACACAGTATTTT. Its protein is CASNYRTGTDTQYF. The full variable domain, in which reference TRBV11-3 and TRBJ2-3 provide the parts outside the CDR3, is EAGVVQSPRYKIIEKKQPVAFWCNPISGHNTLYWYLQNLGQGPELLIRYENEEAVDDSQLPKDRFSAERLKGVDSTLKIQPAELGDSAVYLCASNYRTGTDTQYFGPGTRLTVL.

The sample holds a few counts of this clonotype. A much bigger clone sits one base away, suggesting this may be a read error. Written as DNA, the CDR3 is TGTGCCAGCAGTTACTCGACGATGGGAGTTGGCTACACCTTC. Its protein is CASSYSTMGVGYTF. The chain links TRBV6-5 to TRBJ1-2, with D unresolved. There are 14 residues in the CDR3. Germline CDR1 is MNHEY and CDR2 is SVGAGI. V was clipped by 0 bases and J by 7 bases, with 12 bases between them.

A single count supports this clonotype. The junction departs from the called germline gene at one end, perhaps through a read error. The rearrangement joins TRBV29-1 to TRBJ2-3; D uncertain. The CDR3 totals 17 residues. CDR1 is SQVTM, CDR2 ANQGSEA, per germline. Written as DNA, the CDR3 is TGCAGCGTTGGGCAAACCCCGGGCGGAAGCCTCGCAGATACGCAGTGTTTT. This encodes CSVGQTPGGSLADTQCF.

As regards this clonotype: Mismatch with germline at one junction end may stem from a read error. The gene calls are TRBV30 and TRBJ2-3; D may be TRBD2 (5 bases). This CDR3 has 14 residues. The V gene's germline CDR1 is GTSNPN and CDR2 SVGIG (reference sequence). The CDR3 loop is CAWSWRKGYDTQYF. CDR3 sequence (DNA): TGTGCGTGGAGCTGGAGGAAAGGCTATGATACGCAGTATTTT.